The 20 T cell receptor beta chains reported below all come from one sample, sequenced in a study of cytomegalovirus exposure and HLA in healthy donors. PCR was performed using 60 Vbeta and 13 Jbeta primers. Assay used: immunoSEQ multiplex PCR; TCRdb lists only in-frame clones, some missing. The repertoire holds around 160,000 clones, 60% to 80% seen once, with approximately 6.3% in the top ten. The source material was PBMCs. These receptor sequences come from a woman between 35 and 50 years old in good health and CMV-seropositive.

This clone appeared a few times. The genes are TRBV18 and TRBJ2-2; TRBD1 aligns across 9 bases. V was clipped by 3 bases and J by 3 bases; unmatched bases: 8. Germline lookup yields CDR1 KGHSH and CDR2 LQKENI. CDR3 length: 17 residues. The CDR3 nucleotides read TGTGCCAGCTCACCGATCTTGACAGGGGGTTACACCGGGGAGCTGTTTTTT. Residues: CASSPILTGGYTGELFF.

In its sample, this clone was seen once. The V call is TRBV28, the J call TRBJ2-7, with D maybe TRBD2 (5 bases). Germline CDR1 is MDHEN and CDR2 is SYDVKM. The CDR3 totals 15 residues. V dropped 8 bases and J dropped 2 bases, with 19 bases sitting between them. DNA of the CDR3: TGTGCCAGCTCTCCCAGCTCCACGGGGACCTACGAGCAGTACTTC. Amino acids: CASSPSSTGTYEQYF. Full variable domain (rest looked up from reference TRBV28 and TRBJ2-7): DVKVTQSSRYLVKRTGEKVFLECVQDMDHENMFWYRQDPGLGLRLIYFSYDVKMKEKGDIPEGYSVSREKKERFSLILESASTNQTSMYLCASSPSSTGTYEQYFGPGTRLTVT.

The chain couples TRBV14 to TRBJ1-1; D may be TRBD1 (5 bases). The V end was cut by 3 bases, the J end by 6 bases, with 11 bases between. The V gene's germline CDR1 is SGHDN and CDR2 FVKESK. The CDR3 has 13 residues. CDR3 nucleotide sequence: TGTGCCAGCAGCCAGACAGTTTTCTCTGAAGCTTTCTTT. Protein: CASSQTVFSEAFF.

The chain links TRBV5-1 to TRBJ2-4; 7 bases map to TRBD1. J gave up 0 bases and V 3 bases, and 9 bases lay outside the gene matches. The CDR3 runs to 17 residues. Germline CDR1 SGHRS, CDR2 YFSETQ. The CDR3 DNA reads TGCGCCAGCAGCTCGGAAGACAGGGCGGGAGCCAAAAACATTCAGTACTTC. This codes for CASSSEDRAGAKNIQYF. Drawing the rest from reference TRBV5-1 and TRBJ2-4, the complete variable domain is KAGVTQTPRYLIKTRGQQVTLSCSPISGHRSVSWYQQTPGQGLQFLFEYFSETQRNKGNFPGRFSGRQFSNSRSEMNVSTLELGDSALYLCASSSEDRAGAKNIQYFGAGTRLSVL.

This clone occurred a few times. This chain uses TRBV27 with TRBJ2-2; possible D gene TRBD2, 6 bases. Trimming took off 3 bases at V and 5 bases at J, with 7 bases between the two ends. CDR1 and CDR2 from the germline V gene are MNHEY and SMNVEV (reference sequence). The CDR3 has 13 residues. The CDR3 is CASSFRGTGELFF. CDR3 in DNA: TGTGCCAGCAGTTTTCGGGGGACCGGGGAGCTGTTTTTT.

The rearrangement uses TRBV2 and TRBJ1-6; 8 bases match TRBD1. Germline V gene data show CDR1 as SNHLY and CDR2 as FYNNEI. CDR3 length equals 13 residues. Trimming cost V 5 bases and J 9 bases; bases outside gene matches: 3. In DNA, the CDR3 is TGTGCCAGCAGTCAGGGGGCGGCTTCACCCCTCCACTTT. It codes for CASSQGAASPLHF.

The chain uses TRBV18 and TRBJ2-5; the D is unclear. Per the germline V gene, CDR1 is KGHSH and CDR2 is LQKENI. The V end lost 3 bases, the J end lost 5 bases, and 10 bases lay between the germline ends. The CDR3 runs to 13 residues. CDR3 in DNA: TGTGCCAGCTCACCCGTGAGTTTGGAGACCCAGTACTTC. It is translated as CASSPVSLETQYF. The full variable domain, in which reference TRBV18 and TRBJ2-5 provide the parts outside the CDR3, is NAGVMQNPRHLVRRRGQEARLRCSPMKGHSHVYWYRQLPEEGLKFMVYLQKENIIDESGMPKERFSAEFPKEGPSILRIQQVVRGDSAAYFCASSPVSLETQYFGPGTRLLVL.

The chain carries TRBV9 and TRBJ2-1; TRBD2 agrees at 12 bases. CDR3 size: 14 residues. CDR1 SGDLS and CDR2 YYNGEE come from the germline V gene. J gave up 10 bases and V 3 bases, and 5 bases lay outside the gene matches. CDR3 amino acids: CASSGTSGGIEQFF. The CDR3 DNA is TGTGCCAGCAGCGGTACTAGCGGGGGGATCGAGCAGTTCTTC.

The genes are TRBV5-1 and TRBJ2-5, with no clear D. CDR1 is SGHRS and CDR2 is YFSETQ in the germline V gene. V was cut by 6 bases and J by 5 bases, with 14 bases left in between. CDR3 length equals 13 residues. CDR3 residues: CASNFDVGETQYF. In nucleotides, the CDR3 is TGCGCCAGCAACTTTGATGTCGGGGAGACCCAGTACTTC. The full variable domain, completed using reference TRBV5-1 and TRBJ2-5, is KAGVTQTPRYLIKTRGQQVTLSCSPISGHRSVSWYQQTPGQGLQFLFEYFSETQRNKGNFPGRFSGRQFSNSRSEMNVSTLELGDSALYLCASNFDVGETQYFGPGTRLLVL.

V and J are TRBV11-3 and TRBJ1-3, with D unclear. The CDR3 spans 13 residues. Deletions cut 3 bases from V and 4 bases from J, with 7 bases between. Germline V lookup: CDR1 SGHNT, CDR2 YENEEA. The CDR3 protein is CASSFNAGNTIYF. The CDR3 DNA follows: TGTGCCAGCAGCTTTAATGCGGGAAACACCATATATTTT.

The genes are TRBV18 and TRBJ2-5; D is ambiguous. CDR3 length: 13 amino acids. V was pared by 0 bases and J by 5 bases, with 7 bases between. The V gene's germline CDR1 is KGHSH and CDR2 LQKENI. DNA for the CDR3: TGTGCCAGCTCACCACCGAATCAGGAGACCCAGTACTTC. It translates to CASSPPNQETQYF.

The chain employs TRBV19 and TRBJ1-1, with 9 bases aligning to TRBD1. Trimming at V came to 3 bases and at J to 4 bases, leaving 6 bases not matched to a gene. This CDR3 is 15 amino acids long. Germline assignment: CDR1 LNHDA and CDR2 SQIVND (reference sequence). Written as DNA, the CDR3 is TGTGCCAGTAGTATGACGACAGGGGGTGCCACTGAAGCTTTCTTT. Its translation: CASSMTTGGATEAFF.

The rearrangement links TRBV7-9 to TRBJ2-5, with TRBD2 identical over 7 bases. This CDR3 contains 17 residues. The germline V gene has CDR1 SEHNR and CDR2 FQNEAQ (reference sequence). V dropped 1 base and J dropped 4; count of bases not matched to a gene: 12. CDR3 in amino acids: CASSLVGGGVYGETQYF. As DNA, the CDR3 is TGTGCCAGCAGCTTAGTGGGCGGGGGAGTCTATGGAGAGACCCAGTACTTC.

This chain uses TRBV6-1 with TRBJ1-5; tentatively, D is TRBD1 (6 bases). V lost 3 bases and J 2 bases, leaving 14 bases between the germline ends. The germline CDR1 and CDR2 sequences are MNHNS and SASEGT. This CDR3 spans 16 amino acids. The CDR3 nucleotides are TGTGCCAGCAGTGAGGGGGGGCCATTCGGCAATCAGCCCCAGCATTTT. Translation: CASSEGGPFGNQPQHF.

The chain joins TRBV6-6 to TRBJ2-6; D uncertain. CDR3 length: 14 residues. Trimming removed 2 bases at V and 4 bases at J, with 6 bases between. Germline V gene data show CDR1 as MNHNY and CDR2 as SVGAGI (reference sequence). The CDR3 region has the DNA TGTGCCAGCAGTTACCTTTCCGGGGCCAACGTCCTGACTTTC. Its protein is CASSYLSGANVLTF.

The CDR3 nucleotides are TGTGCTAGTGGCCCCGCCCTAGCGGGGGGATTCACCGGGGAGCTGTTTTTT. Residues: CASGPALAGGFTGELFF. This rearrangement joins TRBV12-5 to TRBJ2-2; 11 nucleotides align to TRBD2. The CDR3 extends over 17 amino acids. J lost 4 bases, V lost 6 bases, and 10 bases had no gene match. Per the germline V gene, CDR1 is LGHNT and CDR2 is FRNRAP.

The chain joins TRBV7-9 to TRBJ1-3, with TRBD1 as a possible D gene (5 bases). The CDR3 totals 16 residues. Germline CDR1 SEHNR, CDR2 FQNEAQ (reference sequence). The V gene lost 6 bases and the J gene lost 4 bases, with 19 bases spanning the gap. As DNA, the CDR3 is TGTGCCAGCAGTGGGAACTTCTTAGGGGCCGGAAACACCATATATTTT. Translating gives CASSGNFLGAGNTIYF.

The CDR3 DNA is TGTGCCAGCAGCCCACCACTAGCGGGGGACGATGAGCAGTTCTTC. Protein: CASSPPLAGDDEQFF. The chain is built from TRBV28 and TRBJ2-1, with TRBD2 identical over 11 bases. Germline assignment: CDR1 MDHEN and CDR2 SYDVKM. CDR3 size: 15 residues. After removal of 6 bases from V and 8 bases from J, the junction contained 9 bases not matched to a gene.

For this clone: Mismatch with germline at one junction end may stem from a read error. The chain recombines TRBV2 with TRBJ2-3, with 7 positions matching TRBD1. This CDR3 region has 13 residues. From germline, CDR1 is SNHLY and CDR2 FYNNEI. CDR3 amino acids: CACRGTAKDTQYF. CDR3 nucleotide sequence: TGTGCCTGCAGAGGGACAGCGAAAGATACGCAGTATTTT. The complete variable domain, with remaining parts taken from reference TRBV2 and TRBJ2-3, reads EPEVTQTPSHQVTQMGQEVILRCVPISNHLYFYWYRQILGQKVEFLVSFYNNEISEKSEIFDDQFSVERPDGSNFTLKIRSTKLEDSAMYFCACRGTAKDTQYFGPGTRLTVL.

This chain uses TRBV6-6 with TRBJ1-2; the D is unclear. Trimming pared 7 bases from V and 5 bases from J, leaving 14 bases between. CDR1 is MNHNY and CDR2 is SVGAGI in the germline V gene (reference sequence). This CDR3 spans 13 amino acids. CDR3 sequence (DNA): TGTGCCAGCACTACCCGGCGGGGATATGGCTACACCTTC. Encoded protein: CASTTRRGYGYTF.